This T cell receptor beta chain was observed in a study of vaccination effects on CD4 cells after COVID-19. Between the trimmed V and J ends, which lost 1 base and 8 bases, there was a span of 10 bases. Germline values: CDR1 SGHTS, CDR2 YDEGEE. The CDR3 covers 13 residues. Expansion with viral peptide pools was applied to antigen-specific CD4+ T cells by the ViraFEST assay prior to sequencing. Subsequent to less than 13 days of culture, CD4+ T cells were isolated. Previously uninfected by SARS-CoV-2, the vaccine recipients also showed negative nucleocapsid antibodies. This clone appeared once. Its antigen is undetermined. Profiling relied on immunoSEQ multiplex PCR, and the TCRdb table lists in-frame clones only, not all of them. The table has about 73,000 clones, 65% to 85% seen once.

Sequencing used CD4+ T cells from PBMCs cultured with HCoV-NL63 spike peptides, obtained before COVID-19 vaccination. The clonotype originates from a human donor who received a COVID-19 vaccine. J is TRBJ2-1 and V is TRBV5-8, with unresolved D. The CDR3 DNA is TGTGCCAGCAGCTTGTTGGGGAAGTATGAGCAGTTCTTC. As protein: CASSLLGKYEQFF.